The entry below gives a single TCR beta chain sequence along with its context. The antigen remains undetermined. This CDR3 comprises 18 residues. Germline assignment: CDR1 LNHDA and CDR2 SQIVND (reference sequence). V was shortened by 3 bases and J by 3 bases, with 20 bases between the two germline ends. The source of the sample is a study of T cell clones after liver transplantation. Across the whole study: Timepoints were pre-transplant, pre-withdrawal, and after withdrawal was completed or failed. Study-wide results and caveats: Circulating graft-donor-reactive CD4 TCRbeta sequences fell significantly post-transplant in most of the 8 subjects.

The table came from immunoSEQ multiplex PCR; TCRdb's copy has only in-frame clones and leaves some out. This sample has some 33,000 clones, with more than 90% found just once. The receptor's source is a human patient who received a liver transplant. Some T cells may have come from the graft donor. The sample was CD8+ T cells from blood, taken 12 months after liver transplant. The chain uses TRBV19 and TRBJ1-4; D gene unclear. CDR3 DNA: TGTGCCAGTAGTATCTGGCCCCTGGAGAGTCCGGCTAATGAAAAACTGTTTTTT. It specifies CASSIWPLESPANEKLFF.